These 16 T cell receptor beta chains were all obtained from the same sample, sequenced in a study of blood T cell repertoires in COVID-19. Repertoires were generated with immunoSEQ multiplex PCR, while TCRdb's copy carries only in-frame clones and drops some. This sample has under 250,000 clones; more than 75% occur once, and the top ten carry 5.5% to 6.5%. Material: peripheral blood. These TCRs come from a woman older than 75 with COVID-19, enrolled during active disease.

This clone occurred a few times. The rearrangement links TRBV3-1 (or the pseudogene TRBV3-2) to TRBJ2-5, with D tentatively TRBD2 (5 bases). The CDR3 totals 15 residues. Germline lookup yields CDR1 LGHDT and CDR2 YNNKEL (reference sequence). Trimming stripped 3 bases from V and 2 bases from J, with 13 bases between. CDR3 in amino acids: CASSHRGSRQETQYF. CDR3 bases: TGTGCCAGCAGCCATCGAGGGAGTCGACAAGAGACCCAGTACTTC.

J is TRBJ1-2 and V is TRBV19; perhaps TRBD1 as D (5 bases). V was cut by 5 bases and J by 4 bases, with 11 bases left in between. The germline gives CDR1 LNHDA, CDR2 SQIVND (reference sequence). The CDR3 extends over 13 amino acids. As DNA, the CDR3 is TGTGCCAGTAGTCCGACAGACTCCTATGGCTACACCTTC. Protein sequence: CASSPTDSYGYTF.

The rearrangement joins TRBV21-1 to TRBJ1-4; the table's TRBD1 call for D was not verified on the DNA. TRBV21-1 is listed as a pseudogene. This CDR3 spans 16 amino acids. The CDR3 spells CASSKPFRGTNEKLFF. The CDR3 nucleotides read TGTGCCAGCAGCAAACCGTTCAGGGGGACTAATGAAAAACTGTTTTTT.

CDR3 loop: CASRAGGVGNQPQHF. CDR3 nucleotides: TGTGCCAGCAGGGCCGGGGGGGTCGGGAATCAGCCCCAGCATTTT. The rearrangement links TRBV2 to TRBJ1-5, with D maybe TRBD1 (5 bases). The CDR3 spans 15 residues. V lost 6 bases and J 4 bases, leaving 16 bases between the germline ends. Germline values: CDR1 SNHLY, CDR2 FYNNEI.

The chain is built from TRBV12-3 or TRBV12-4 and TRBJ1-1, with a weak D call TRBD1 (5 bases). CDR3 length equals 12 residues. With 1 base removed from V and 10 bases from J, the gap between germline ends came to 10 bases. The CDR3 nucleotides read TGTGCCAGCAGTTTAGAACCAGGGATAGCTTTCTTT. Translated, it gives CASSLEPGIAFF.

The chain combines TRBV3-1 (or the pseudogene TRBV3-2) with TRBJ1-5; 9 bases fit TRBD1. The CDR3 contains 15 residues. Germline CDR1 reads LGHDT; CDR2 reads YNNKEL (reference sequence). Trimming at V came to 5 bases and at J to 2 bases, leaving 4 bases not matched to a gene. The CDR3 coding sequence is TGTGCCAGCAGCTCGACAGGGGGAGGCAATCAGCCCCAGCATTTT. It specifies CASSSTGGGNQPQHF.

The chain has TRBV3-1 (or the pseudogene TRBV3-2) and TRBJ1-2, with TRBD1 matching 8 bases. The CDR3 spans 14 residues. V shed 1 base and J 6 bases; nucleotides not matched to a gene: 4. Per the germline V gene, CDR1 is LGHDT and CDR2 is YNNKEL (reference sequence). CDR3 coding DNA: TGTGCCAGCAGCCAAGTGACAGGGGCGAATGGCTACACCTTC. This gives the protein CASSQVTGANGYTF.

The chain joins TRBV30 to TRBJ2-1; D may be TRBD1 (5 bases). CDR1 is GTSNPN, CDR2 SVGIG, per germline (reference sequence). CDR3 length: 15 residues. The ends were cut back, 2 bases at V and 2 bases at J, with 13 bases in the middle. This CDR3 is CAWSLQSGPYNEQFF. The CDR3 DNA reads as TGTGCCTGGAGTCTGCAATCAGGGCCCTACAATGAGCAGTTCTTC.

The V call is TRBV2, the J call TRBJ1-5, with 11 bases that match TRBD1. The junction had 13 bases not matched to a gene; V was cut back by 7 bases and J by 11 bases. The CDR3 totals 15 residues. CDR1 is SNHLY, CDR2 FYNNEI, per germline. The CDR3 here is CASTLAGQGASTQHF. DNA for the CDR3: TGTGCCAGCACCCTGGCAGGACAGGGGGCTTCGACCCAGCATTTT.

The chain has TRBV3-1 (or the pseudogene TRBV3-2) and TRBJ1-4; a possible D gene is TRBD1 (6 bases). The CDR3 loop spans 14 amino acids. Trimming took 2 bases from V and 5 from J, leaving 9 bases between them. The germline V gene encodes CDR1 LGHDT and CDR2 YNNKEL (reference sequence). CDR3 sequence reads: CASSQRTVNEKLFF. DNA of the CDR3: TGTGCCAGCAGCCAACGGACAGTAAATGAAAAACTGTTTTTT.

In DNA form, the CDR3 reads TGTGCCAGCTCACCACGGCGAGGAGAGGGCTACACCTTC. It specifies CASSPRRGEGYTF. J is TRBJ1-2 and V is TRBV18; D unclear. CDR3 length equals 13 residues. The germline V gene has CDR1 KGHSH and CDR2 LQKENI. V lost 1 base, J lost 8 bases, and 11 bases lay in between.

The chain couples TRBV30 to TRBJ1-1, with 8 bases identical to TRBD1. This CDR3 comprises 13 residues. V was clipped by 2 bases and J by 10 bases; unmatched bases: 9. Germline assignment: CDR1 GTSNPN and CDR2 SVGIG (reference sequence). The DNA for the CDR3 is TGTGCCTGGAGTATCGGGGACAGGAGAGGAGCTTTCTTT. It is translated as CAWSIGDRRGAFF.

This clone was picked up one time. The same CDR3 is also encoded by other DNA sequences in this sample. CDR3 coding DNA: TGCGCCAGCAGCTTGGGACAGGGTTACGGAAACACCATATATTTT. Encoded protein: CASSLGQGYGNTIYF. The chain combines TRBV5-1 with TRBJ1-3, with 7 bases fitting TRBD1. Germline assignment: CDR1 SGHRS and CDR2 YFSETQ. With 0 bases clipped from V and 4 bases from J, the junction kept 4 bases outside the gene matches. The CDR3 covers 15 residues.

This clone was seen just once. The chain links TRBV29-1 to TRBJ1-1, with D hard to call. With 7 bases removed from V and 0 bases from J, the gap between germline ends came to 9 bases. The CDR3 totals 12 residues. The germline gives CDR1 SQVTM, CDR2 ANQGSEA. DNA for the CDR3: TGCAGCGCCTACACTATGAACACTGAAGCTTTCTTT. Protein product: CSAYTMNTEAFF.

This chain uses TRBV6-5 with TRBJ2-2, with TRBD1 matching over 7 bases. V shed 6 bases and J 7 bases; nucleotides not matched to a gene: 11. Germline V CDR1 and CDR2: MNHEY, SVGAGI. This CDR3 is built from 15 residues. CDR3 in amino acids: CASRPPGTVNGELFF. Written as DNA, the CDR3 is TGTGCCAGCAGACCTCCCGGGACAGTCAACGGGGAGCTGTTTTTT.

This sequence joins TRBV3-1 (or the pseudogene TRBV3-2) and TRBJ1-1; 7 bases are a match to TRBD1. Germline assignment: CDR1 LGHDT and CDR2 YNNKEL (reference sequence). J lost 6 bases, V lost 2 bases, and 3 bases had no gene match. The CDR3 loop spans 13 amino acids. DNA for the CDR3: TGTGCCAGCAGCCAACAGGGGGTCGCTGAAGCTTTCTTT. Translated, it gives CASSQQGVAEAFF.